These 16 T cell receptor beta chains came from one sample sequenced in a study of vaccination and CD4 T cells after COVID-19. No antigens are known for them. The sample's treatment: roughly 10-day PBMC culture with coronavirus spike peptide pools or control peptides (ViraFEST assay). An Oncomine TCR Beta short-read assay was used to sequence the DNA from cultured CD4+ T cells. TCRdb re-derived calls from the PCR reads in MiXCR, one entry per CDR3 protein. The table records fewer than 25,000 distinct CDR3 sequences, about 40% of them present only once. Specimen: CD4+ T cells from blood, cultured in vitro. These receptors all come from a human donor who had recovered from COVID-19.

This chain uses TRBV12-3 or TRBV12-4 with TRBJ2-2, with 7 bases aligning to TRBD1. The V gene end was trimmed by 2 bases and the J gene end by 6 bases; junction bases not matched to a gene: 3. There are 14 residues in the CDR3. Here the CDR3 reads CASSLKGASGELFF. For the CDR3, the DNA is TGTGCCAGCAGTTTAAAGGGGGCGTCCGGGGAGCTGTTTTTT.

This clonotype has only one observation. V gene TRBV23-1 combines with J gene TRBJ2-7; 8 bases match TRBD1. TRBV23-1 is labeled an ORF, and its function is uncertain. The V segment lost 7 bases and the J segment 5 bases; nucleotides outside the gene matches: 10. The CDR3 has 14 amino acids. The CDR3 loop reads CASTSRGRPHEQYF. CDR3 nucleotide sequence: TGCGCCAGCACGAGCAGGGGGCGCCCCCACGAGCAGTACTTC.

This clonotype appeared a few times. In DNA, the CDR3 is TGTGCCAGTAGTCCCCATGGGTGGGGACTCGAGGGGCAGCCCCAGCATTTT. It is translated as CASSPHGWGLEGQPQHF. The chain recombines TRBV19 with TRBJ1-5, with a possible D match to TRBD1 (5 bases). Germline CDR1 and CDR2: LNHDA and SQIVND (reference sequence). V lost 5 bases and J 7 bases, leaving 24 bases between the germline ends. The CDR3 has 17 amino acids.

The genes are TRBV19 and TRBJ2-7; perhaps TRBD1 as D (5 bases). Germline CDR1 and CDR2: LNHDA and SQIVND (reference sequence). This CDR3 comprises 11 residues. The V end lost 6 bases, the J end lost 5 bases, and 8 bases lay between the germline ends. CDR3: CASRLGDEQYF. CDR3 sequence (DNA): TGTGCCAGTAGGCTAGGGGACGAGCAGTACTTC.

This clonotype has just a few counts. The chain uses TRBV20-1 and TRBJ2-4; D is undetermined. The CDR3 runs to 13 residues. CDR1 is DFQATT and CDR2 is SNEGSKA in the germline V gene (reference sequence). Trimming pared 0 bases from V and 9 bases from J, leaving 12 bases between. DNA for the CDR3: TGCAGTGCTAGAGATCCCACCCTGGGCATTCAGTACTTC. It specifies CSARDPTLGIQYF.

This chain connects TRBV30 to TRBJ2-5; 7 bases agree with TRBD1. V shed 0 bases and J 1 base; nucleotides not matched to a gene: 5. Looked up from germline, CDR1 is GTSNPN and CDR2 is SVGIG (reference sequence). The CDR3 covers 15 residues. In nucleotides, the CDR3 is TGTGCCTGGAGTGTAGGTCAGGGGGTCCAAGAGACCCAGTACTTC. Protein: CAWSVGQGVQETQYF.

This sequence joins TRBV18 and TRBJ2-1, with a possible D match to TRBD1 (6 bases). Trimming shortened V by 8 bases and J by 6 bases, and 11 bases separated the two germline ends. The CDR3 totals 12 residues. Per germline, CDR1 KGHSH and CDR2 LQKENI. CDR3 in DNA: TGTGCCAGCAACGGACAGATCAATGAGCAGTTCTTC. It codes for CASNGQINEQFF. The full variable domain, completed using reference TRBV18 and TRBJ2-1, is NAGVMQNPRHLVRRRGQEARLRCSPMKGHSHVYWYRQLPEEGLKFMVYLQKENIIDESGMPKERFSAEFPKEGPSILRIQQVVRGDSAAYFCASNGQINEQFFGPGTRLTVL.

V and J are TRBV2 and TRBJ2-7; D is unclear. CDR1 SNHLY and CDR2 FYNNEI come from the germline V gene. V was shortened by 6 bases and J by 1 base, with 13 bases between the two germline ends. The CDR3 runs to 14 residues. The CDR3 protein is CASRETEGSYEQYF. CDR3 nucleotides: TGTGCCAGCAGGGAGACGGAAGGATCCTACGAGCAGTACTTC.

In its sample, this clonotype was seen once. The rearrangement links TRBV5-1 to TRBJ2-6; 12 positions match TRBD1. The junction had 6 bases not matched to a gene; V was cut back by 2 bases and J by 3 bases. The CDR3 runs 18 residues. CDR1 and CDR2 (germline): SGHRS, YFSETQ. The CDR3 loop is CASSFEGTGGFGANVLTF. The CDR3 DNA is TGCGCCAGCAGCTTCGAAGGGACAGGGGGCTTTGGGGCCAACGTCCTGACTTTC.

This clonotype was counted between two and nine times. The gene calls are TRBV4-1 and TRBJ2-3; 11 bases align to TRBD1. V was clipped by 0 bases and J by 5 bases; unmatched bases: 10. This CDR3 has 18 residues. Germline V gene sequence: CDR1 MGHRA, CDR2 YSYEKL. CDR3 residues: CASSQDSPRTGGVDTQYF. Written as DNA, the CDR3 is TGCGCCAGCAGCCAAGATTCCCCAAGGACAGGGGGCGTAGATACGCAGTATTTT.

V usage is TRBV20-1 and J usage is TRBJ2-3; maybe TRBD2 (5 bases). V shed 3 bases and J shed 0 bases, with 13 bases lying between them. The CDR3 loop spans 15 amino acids. The germline CDR1 and CDR2 sequences are DFQATT and SNEGSKA (reference sequence). The CDR3 DNA follows: TGCAGTGCTAGCCTGGTGAGGGTAAGCACAGATACGCAGTATTTT. Protein sequence: CSASLVRVSTDTQYF.

This chain joins TRBV7-8 and TRBJ2-1; no reliable D call. V lost 0 bases and J lost 4, with 4 bases in between. Germline loops: CDR1 SGHVS, CDR2 FQNEAQ. The CDR3 covers 13 residues. Here the CDR3 reads CASSLANYNEQFF. DNA for the CDR3: TGTGCCAGCAGCTTAGCGAATTACAATGAGCAGTTCTTC.

The table lists this clonotype with a few counts. V gene TRBV6-1 combines with J gene TRBJ2-6; 7 positions agree with TRBD1. With 6 bases clipped from V and 0 bases from J, the junction kept 8 bases outside the gene matches. Germline V CDR1 and CDR2: MNHNS, SASEGT. The CDR3 is made up of 17 amino acids. The CDR3 DNA follows: TGTGCCAGCAGCGGGGACAGTTTTGTCTCTGGGGCCAACGTCCTGACTTTC. Its protein is CASSGDSFVSGANVLTF.

The CDR3 nucleotides read TGTGCCAGCAGTGTTCAGGGAAAGGGCTCCTACGAGCAGTACTTC. It yields the protein CASSVQGKGSYEQYF. The genes are TRBV28 and TRBJ2-7; TRBD1 might be the D (5 bases). The germline V and J ends were trimmed by 5 bases and 0 bases, with 14 bases remaining between them. The CDR3 runs 15 residues. Germline assignment: CDR1 MDHEN and CDR2 SYDVKM.

The gene calls are TRBV28 and TRBJ2-2; weak D call: TRBD2 (7 bases). Trimming removed 6 bases at V and 0 bases at J, with 14 bases between. Germline V gene data show CDR1 as MDHEN and CDR2 as SYDVKM. This CDR3 has 16 amino acids. CDR3 nucleotides: TGTGCCAGCAGACGGGGCGGGGGCGCGAACACCGGGGAGCTGTTTTTT. Protein: CASRRGGGANTGELFF. Looking up the rest from reference TRBV28 and TRBJ2-2 gives the full variable domain: DVKVTQSSRYLVKRTGEKVFLECVQDMDHENMFWYRQDPGLGLRLIYFSYDVKMKEKGDIPEGYSVSREKKERFSLILESASTNQTSMYLCASRRGGGANTGELFFGEGSRLTVL.

This chain joins TRBV20-1 and TRBJ2-7; TRBD2 matches at 12 bases. The CDR3 spans 18 residues. V gave up 3 bases and J gave up 2 bases; unmatched junction bases: 14. Looked up from germline, CDR1 is DFQATT and CDR2 is SNEGSKA (reference sequence). CDR3 residues: CSASKLTPTSGGPYEQYF. DNA for the CDR3: TGCAGTGCTAGTAAGTTAACCCCGACTAGCGGGGGCCCCTACGAGCAGTACTTC.